These 5 T cell receptor beta chains were sequenced from one sample in a study of OX40 agonist ivuxolimab in advanced cancers. Generated by immunoSEQ multiplex PCR, the TCRdb table keeps only in-frame clones and is missing some. Seen here are roughly 11,000 clones, 80% to 90% observed once, and the top ten hold 11% to 15%. The specimen was CD4+ or CD8+ T cells sorted from blood, collected in a trial of the OX40 agonist ivuxolimab. Every receptor here comes from an adult with an advanced solid tumor such as melanoma, head and neck, liver or kidney cancer.

CDR3 DNA: TGTGCCAGCAGTCCCGGGACTAGCGGATACGAGCAGTACTTC. It codes for CASSPGTSGYEQYF. This sequence joins TRBV5-4 and TRBJ2-7; 11 bases match TRBD2. This CDR3 has 14 amino acids. J was trimmed by 4 bases and V by 5 bases; bases with no gene match: 5. The germline V gene encodes CDR1 SGHNT and CDR2 YYREEE (reference sequence).

The chain joins TRBV7-6 to TRBJ2-3; 16 nucleotides match TRBD2. This CDR3 is built from 16 residues. The junction had 3 bases not matched to a gene; V was cut back by 5 bases and J by 4 bases. Looked up from germline, CDR1 is SGHVS and CDR2 is FNYEAQ. As DNA, the CDR3 is TGTGCCAGCAGCCGGGGACTAGCGGGAGGGTCAGATACGCAGTATTTT. Its translation: CASSRGLAGGSDTQYF.

The J gene is TRBJ2-2, the V gene TRBV9; D ambiguous. CDR1 and CDR2 from the germline V gene are SGDLS and YYNGEE. The CDR3 is made up of 11 amino acids. V lost 4 bases to trimming and J lost 6 bases, with 4 bases between them. The CDR3 is CASSPPGELFF. In DNA form, the CDR3 reads TGTGCCAGCAGCCCCCCCGGGGAGCTGTTTTTT. Combining the CDR3 with reference TRBV9 and TRBJ2-2 gives the whole variable domain DSGVTQTPKHLITATGQRVTLRCSPRSGDLSVYWYQQSLDQGLQFLIQYYNGEERAKGNILERFSAQQFPDLHSELNLSSLELGDSALYFCASSPPGELFFGEGSRLTVL.

The J gene is TRBJ2-7, the V gene TRBV6-1; 7 bases fit TRBD2. The germline V gene has CDR1 MNHNS and CDR2 SASEGT. The trim removed 5 bases at V and 3 bases at J, leaving 1 base unmatched. The CDR3 runs 12 residues. This CDR3 reads CASSREDYEQYF. The CDR3 nucleotides are TGTGCCAGCAGTCGGGAGGACTACGAGCAGTACTTC.

The chain recombines TRBV13 with TRBJ2-7, with TRBD1 matching over 7 bases. Unmatched junction bases numbered 7, after V lost 5 bases and J lost 3 bases. The germline CDR1 and CDR2 sequences are PRHDT and FYEKMQ (reference sequence). CDR3 length equals 14 residues. The CDR3 nucleotides are TGTGCCAGCAGCGCCGGGGACAGATTCTACGAGCAGTACTTC. Protein product: CASSAGDRFYEQYF.